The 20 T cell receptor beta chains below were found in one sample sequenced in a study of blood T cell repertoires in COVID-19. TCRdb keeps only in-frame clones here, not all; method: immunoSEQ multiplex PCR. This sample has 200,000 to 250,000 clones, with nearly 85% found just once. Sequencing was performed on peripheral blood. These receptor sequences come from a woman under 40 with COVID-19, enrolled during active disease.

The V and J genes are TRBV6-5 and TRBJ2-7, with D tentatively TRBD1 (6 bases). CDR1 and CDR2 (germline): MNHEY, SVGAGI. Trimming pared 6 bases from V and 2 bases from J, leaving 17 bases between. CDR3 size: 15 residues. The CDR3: CASSAHEGDPYEQYF. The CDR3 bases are TGTGCCAGCAGCGCACACGAGGGGGATCCCTACGAGCAGTACTTC.

DNA for the CDR3: TGTGCCAGCAGCGAGTTCCGCTCCTACAATGAGCAGTTCTTC. Translating gives CASSEFRSYNEQFF. The rearrangement links TRBV5-4 to TRBJ2-1, with D unclear. The length of the CDR3 is 14 residues. The V and J ends lost 4 bases and 0 bases respectively, with 8 bases between them. The germline V gene has CDR1 SGHNT and CDR2 YYREEE (reference sequence).

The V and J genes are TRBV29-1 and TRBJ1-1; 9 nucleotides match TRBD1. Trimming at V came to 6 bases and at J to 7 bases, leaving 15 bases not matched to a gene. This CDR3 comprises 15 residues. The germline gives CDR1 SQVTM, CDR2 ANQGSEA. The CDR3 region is CSVQSRDRDRDEAFF. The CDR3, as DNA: TGCAGCGTCCAGTCCCGGGACAGGGACCGGGATGAAGCTTTCTTT.

CDR3 loop: CASSFRNSPLHF. The CDR3 nucleotides are TGTGCCAGCAGTTTTCGGAATTCACCCCTCCACTTT. V gene TRBV27 combines with J gene TRBJ1-6; D is undetermined. Germline V gene lookup returns CDR1 MNHEY and CDR2 SMNVEV (reference sequence). This CDR3 spans 12 amino acids. With 3 bases removed from V and 7 bases from J, the gap between germline ends came to 4 bases.

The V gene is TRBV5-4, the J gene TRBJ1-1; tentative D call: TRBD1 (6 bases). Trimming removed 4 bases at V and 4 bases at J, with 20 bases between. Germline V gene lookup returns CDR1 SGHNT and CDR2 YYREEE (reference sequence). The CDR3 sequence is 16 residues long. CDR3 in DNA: TGTGCCAGCAGCAGGGGGACCTCCGACGTGGGCACTGAAGCTTTCTTT. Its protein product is CASSRGTSDVGTEAFF.

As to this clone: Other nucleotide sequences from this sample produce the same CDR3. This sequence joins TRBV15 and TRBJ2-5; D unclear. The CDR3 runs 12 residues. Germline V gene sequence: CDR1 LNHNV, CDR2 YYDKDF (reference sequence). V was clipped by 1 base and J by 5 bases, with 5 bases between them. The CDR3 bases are TGTGCCACCAGCAGAGCGCAGGAGACCCAGTACTTC. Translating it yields CATSRAQETQYF. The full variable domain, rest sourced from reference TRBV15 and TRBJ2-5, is DAMVIQNPRYQVTQFGKPVTLSCSQTLNHNVMYWYQQKSSQAPKLLFHYYDKDFNNEADTPDNFQSRRPNTSFCFLDIRSPGLGDTAMYLCATSRAQETQYFGPGTRLLVL.

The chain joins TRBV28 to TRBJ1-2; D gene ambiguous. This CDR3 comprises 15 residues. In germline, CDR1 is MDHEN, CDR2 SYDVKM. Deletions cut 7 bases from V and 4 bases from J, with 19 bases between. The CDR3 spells CASNPYGESVYGYTF. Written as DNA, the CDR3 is TGTGCCAGCAACCCCTACGGGGAGTCGGTCTATGGCTACACCTTC.

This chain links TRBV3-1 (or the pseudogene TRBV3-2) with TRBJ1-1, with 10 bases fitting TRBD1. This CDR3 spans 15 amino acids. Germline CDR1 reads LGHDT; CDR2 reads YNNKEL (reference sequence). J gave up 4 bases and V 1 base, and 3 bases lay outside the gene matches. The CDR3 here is CASSQGGTGATEAFF. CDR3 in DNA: TGTGCCAGCAGCCAAGGCGGGACAGGGGCCACTGAAGCTTTCTTT.

Here the CDR3 reads CASSQDGVGEQYF. The CDR3 bases are TGTGCCAGCTCCCAGGACGGGGTAGGGGAGCAGTACTTC. The chain joins TRBV18 to TRBJ2-7, with D possibly TRBD2 on 5 matching bases. V lost 6 bases and J 7 bases, leaving 16 bases between the germline ends. This CDR3 spans 13 amino acids. Germline V gene data show CDR1 as KGHSH and CDR2 as LQKENI.

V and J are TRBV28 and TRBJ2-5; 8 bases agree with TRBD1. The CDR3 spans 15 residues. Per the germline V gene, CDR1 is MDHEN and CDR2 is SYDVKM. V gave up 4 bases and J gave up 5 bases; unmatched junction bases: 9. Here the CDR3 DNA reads TGTGCCAGCAGTTCCCGGGACACAGGGGGGGAGACCCAGTACTTC. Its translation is CASSSRDTGGETQYF.

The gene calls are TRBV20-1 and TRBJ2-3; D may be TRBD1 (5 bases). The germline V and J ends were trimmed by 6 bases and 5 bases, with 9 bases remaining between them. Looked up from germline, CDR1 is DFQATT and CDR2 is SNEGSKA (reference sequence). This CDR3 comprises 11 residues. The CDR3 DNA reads TGCAGTGCGGATAGGGGAGATACGCAGTATTTT. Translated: CSADRGDTQYF.

The CDR3 sequence is CASSFTSGGSGEQYF. DNA for the CDR3: TGTGCCAGCAGCTTCACCAGCGGGGGGTCGGGGGAGCAGTACTTC. The rearrangement joins TRBV7-2 to TRBJ2-7; the match to TRBD2 covers 9 bases. V trimming: 3 bases; J trimming: 7 bases; junction bases outside the gene matches: 10. Looked up from germline, CDR1 is SGHTA and CDR2 is FQGNSA. CDR3 length: 15 residues.

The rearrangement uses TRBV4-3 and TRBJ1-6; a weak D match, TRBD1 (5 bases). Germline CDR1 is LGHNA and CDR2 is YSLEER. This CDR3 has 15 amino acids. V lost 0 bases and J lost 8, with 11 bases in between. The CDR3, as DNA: TGCGCCAGCAGCCAAGATTTCAGGGCAGATTCACCCCTCCACTTT. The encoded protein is CASSQDFRADSPLHF.

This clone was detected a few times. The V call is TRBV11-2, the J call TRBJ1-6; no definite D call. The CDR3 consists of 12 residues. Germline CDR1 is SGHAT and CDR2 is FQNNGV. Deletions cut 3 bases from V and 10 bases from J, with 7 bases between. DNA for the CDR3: TGTGCCAGCAGCTTCGCGCGGTCACCCCTCCACTTT. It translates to CASSFARSPLHF. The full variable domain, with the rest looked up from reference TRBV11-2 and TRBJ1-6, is EAGVAQSPRYKIIEKRQSVAFWCNPISGHATLYWYQQILGQGPKLLIQFQNNGVVDDSQLPKDRFSAERLKGVDSTLKIQPAKLEDSAVYLCASSFARSPLHFGNGTRLTVT.

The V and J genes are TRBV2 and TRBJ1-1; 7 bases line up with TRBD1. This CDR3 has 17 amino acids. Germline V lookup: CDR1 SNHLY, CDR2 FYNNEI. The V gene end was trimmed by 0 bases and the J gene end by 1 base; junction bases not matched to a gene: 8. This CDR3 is CASSEARGPPGNTEAFF. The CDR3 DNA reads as TGTGCCAGCAGTGAAGCTAGGGGGCCCCCAGGGAACACTGAAGCTTTCTTT. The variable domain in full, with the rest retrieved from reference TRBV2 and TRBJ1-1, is EPEVTQTPSHQVTQMGQEVILRCVPISNHLYFYWYRQILGQKVEFLVSFYNNEISEKSEIFDDQFSVERPDGSNFTLKIRSTKLEDSAMYFCASSEARGPPGNTEAFFGQGTRLTVV.

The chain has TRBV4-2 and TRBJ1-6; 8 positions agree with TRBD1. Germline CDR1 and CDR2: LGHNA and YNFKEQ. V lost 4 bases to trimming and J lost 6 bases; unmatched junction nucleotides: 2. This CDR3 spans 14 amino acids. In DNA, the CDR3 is TGTGCCAGCAGCCTCGACAGGGGTAATTCACCCCTCCACTTT. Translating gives CASSLDRGNSPLHF.

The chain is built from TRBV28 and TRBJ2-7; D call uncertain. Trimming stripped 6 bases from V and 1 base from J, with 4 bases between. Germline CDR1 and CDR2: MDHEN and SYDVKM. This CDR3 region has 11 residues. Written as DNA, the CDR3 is TGTGCCAGCAGCCGTTCCTACGAGCAGTACTTC. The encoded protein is CASSRSYEQYF.

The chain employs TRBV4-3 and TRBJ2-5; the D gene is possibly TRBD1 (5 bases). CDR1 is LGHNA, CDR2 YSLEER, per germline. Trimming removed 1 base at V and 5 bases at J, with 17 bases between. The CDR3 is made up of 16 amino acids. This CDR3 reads CASSQVTQGGRETQYF. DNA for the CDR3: TGCGCCAGCAGCCAAGTGACCCAGGGCGGTCGGGAGACCCAGTACTTC.

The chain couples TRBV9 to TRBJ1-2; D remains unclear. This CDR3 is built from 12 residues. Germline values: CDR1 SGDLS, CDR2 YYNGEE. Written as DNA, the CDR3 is TGTTCAACTAAGGCAGTATCCTATGGCTACACCTTC. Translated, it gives CSTKAVSYGYTF.

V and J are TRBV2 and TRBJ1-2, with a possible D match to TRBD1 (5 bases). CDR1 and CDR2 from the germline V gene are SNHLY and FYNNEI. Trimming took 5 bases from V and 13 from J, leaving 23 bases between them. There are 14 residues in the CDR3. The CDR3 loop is CASSFLLTGGDCTF. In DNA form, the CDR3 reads TGTGCCAGCAGTTTTCTTCTCACAGGAGGGGACTGCACCTTC. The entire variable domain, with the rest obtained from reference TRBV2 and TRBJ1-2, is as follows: EPEVTQTPSHQVTQMGQEVILRCVPISNHLYFYWYRQILGQKVEFLVSFYNNEISEKSEIFDDQFSVERPDGSNFTLKIRSTKLEDSAMYFCASSFLLTGGDCTFGSGTRLTVV.